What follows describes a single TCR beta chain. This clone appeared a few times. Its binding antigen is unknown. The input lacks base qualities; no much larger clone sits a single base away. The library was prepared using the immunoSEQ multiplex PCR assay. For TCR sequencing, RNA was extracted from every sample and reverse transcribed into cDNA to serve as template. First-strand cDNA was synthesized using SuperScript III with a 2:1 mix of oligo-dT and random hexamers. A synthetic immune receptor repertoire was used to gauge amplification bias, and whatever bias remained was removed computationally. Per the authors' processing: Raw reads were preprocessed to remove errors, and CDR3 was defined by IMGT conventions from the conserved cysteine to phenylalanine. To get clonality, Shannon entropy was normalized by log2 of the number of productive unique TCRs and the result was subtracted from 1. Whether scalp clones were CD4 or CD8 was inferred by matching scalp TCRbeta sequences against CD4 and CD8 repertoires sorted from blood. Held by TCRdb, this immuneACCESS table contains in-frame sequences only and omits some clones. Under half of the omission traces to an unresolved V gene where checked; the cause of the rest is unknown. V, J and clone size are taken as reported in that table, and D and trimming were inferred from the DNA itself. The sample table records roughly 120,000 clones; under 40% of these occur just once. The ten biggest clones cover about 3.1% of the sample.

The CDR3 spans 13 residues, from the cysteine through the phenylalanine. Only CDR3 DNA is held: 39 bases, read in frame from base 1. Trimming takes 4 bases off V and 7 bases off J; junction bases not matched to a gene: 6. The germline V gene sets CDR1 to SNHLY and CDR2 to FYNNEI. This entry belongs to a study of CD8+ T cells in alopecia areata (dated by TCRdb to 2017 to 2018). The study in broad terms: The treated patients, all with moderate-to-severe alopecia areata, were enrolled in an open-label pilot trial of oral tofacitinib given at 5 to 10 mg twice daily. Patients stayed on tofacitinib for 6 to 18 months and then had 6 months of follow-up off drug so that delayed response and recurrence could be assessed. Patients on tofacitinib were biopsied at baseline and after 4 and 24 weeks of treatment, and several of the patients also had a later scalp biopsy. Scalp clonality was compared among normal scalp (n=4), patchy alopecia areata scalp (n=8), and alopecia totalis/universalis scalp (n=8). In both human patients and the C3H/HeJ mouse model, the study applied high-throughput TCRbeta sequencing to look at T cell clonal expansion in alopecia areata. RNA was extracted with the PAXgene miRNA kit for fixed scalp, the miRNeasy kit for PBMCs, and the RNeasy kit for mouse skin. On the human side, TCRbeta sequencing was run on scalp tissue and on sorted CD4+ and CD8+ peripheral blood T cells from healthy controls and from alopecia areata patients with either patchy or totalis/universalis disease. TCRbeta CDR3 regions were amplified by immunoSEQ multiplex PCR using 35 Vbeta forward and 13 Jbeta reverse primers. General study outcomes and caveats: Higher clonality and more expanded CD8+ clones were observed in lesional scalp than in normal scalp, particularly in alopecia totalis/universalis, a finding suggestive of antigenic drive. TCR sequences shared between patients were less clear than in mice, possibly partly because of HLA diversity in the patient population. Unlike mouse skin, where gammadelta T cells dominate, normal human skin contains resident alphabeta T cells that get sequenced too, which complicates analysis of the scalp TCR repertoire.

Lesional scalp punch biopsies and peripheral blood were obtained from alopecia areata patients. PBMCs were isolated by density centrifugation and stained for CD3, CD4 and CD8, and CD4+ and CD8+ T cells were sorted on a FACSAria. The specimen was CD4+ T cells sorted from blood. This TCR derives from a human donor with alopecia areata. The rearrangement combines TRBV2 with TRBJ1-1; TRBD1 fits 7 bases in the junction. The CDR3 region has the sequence CASSGTGYGEAFF. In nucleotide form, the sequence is TGTGCCAGCAGTGGGACAGGTTATGGTGAAGCTTTCTTT.